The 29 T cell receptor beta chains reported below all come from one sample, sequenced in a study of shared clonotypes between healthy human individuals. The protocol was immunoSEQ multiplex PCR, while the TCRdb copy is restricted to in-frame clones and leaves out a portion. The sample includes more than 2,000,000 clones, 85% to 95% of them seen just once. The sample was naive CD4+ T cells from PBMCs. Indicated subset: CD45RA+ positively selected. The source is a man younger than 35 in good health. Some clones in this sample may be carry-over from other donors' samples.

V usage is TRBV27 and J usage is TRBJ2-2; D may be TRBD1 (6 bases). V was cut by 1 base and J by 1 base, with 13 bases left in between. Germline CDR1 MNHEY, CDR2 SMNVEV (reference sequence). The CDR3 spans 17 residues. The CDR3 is CASSLLTGTKNTGELFF. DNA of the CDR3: TGTGCCAGCAGTTTATTAACCGGGACAAAGAACACCGGGGAGCTGTTTTTT.

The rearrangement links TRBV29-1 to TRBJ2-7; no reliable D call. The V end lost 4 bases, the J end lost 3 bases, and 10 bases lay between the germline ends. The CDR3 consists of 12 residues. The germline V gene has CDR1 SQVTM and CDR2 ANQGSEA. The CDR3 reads CSVVLGSYEQYF. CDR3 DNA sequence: TGCAGCGTTGTTTTGGGCAGCTACGAGCAGTACTTC.

Here the CDR3 DNA reads TGTGCCAGCAGCCCCAGGCCGGGACAGGGGGGCTGGGACACTGAAGCTTTCTTT. Its protein product is CASSPRPGQGGWDTEAFF. The gene calls are TRBV12-1 and TRBJ1-1; the DNA was not compared with TRBD1, the D call given in the table. TRBV12-1 is deemed a pseudogene. This CDR3 comprises 18 residues.

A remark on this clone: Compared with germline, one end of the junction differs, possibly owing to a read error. CDR3 coding DNA: TGTGCCAGCAGCCCCCGGGACTCGTATTACGGGCAGTACTTC. Its translation: CASSPRDSYYGQYF. The chain links TRBV9 to TRBJ2-7; TRBD2 is a possible D gene (6 bases). CDR1 and CDR2 (germline): SGDLS, YYNGEE. There are 14 residues in the CDR3.

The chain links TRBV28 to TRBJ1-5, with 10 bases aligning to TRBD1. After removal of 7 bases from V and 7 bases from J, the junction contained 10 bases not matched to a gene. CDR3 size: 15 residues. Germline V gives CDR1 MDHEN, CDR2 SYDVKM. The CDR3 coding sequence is TGTGCCAGCAACTCCGGGACAGGGGCTTCCCAGCCCCAGCATTTT. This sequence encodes CASNSGTGASQPQHF.

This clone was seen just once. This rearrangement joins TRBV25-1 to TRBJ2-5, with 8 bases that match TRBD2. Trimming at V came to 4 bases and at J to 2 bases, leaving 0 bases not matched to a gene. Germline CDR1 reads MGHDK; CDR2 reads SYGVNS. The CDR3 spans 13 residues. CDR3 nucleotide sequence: TGTGCCAGCAGTGCTAGCGGGCAAGAGACCCAGTACTTC. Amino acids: CASSASGQETQYF.

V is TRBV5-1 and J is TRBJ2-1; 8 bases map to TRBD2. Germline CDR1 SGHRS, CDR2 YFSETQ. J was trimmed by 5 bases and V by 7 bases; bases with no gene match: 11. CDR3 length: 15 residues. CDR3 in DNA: TGCGCCAGCTATACCGGGACTAGTCGCGACAATGAGCAGTTCTTC. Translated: CASYTGTSRDNEQFF. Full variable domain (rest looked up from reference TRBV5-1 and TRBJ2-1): KAGVTQTPRYLIKTRGQQVTLSCSPISGHRSVSWYQQTPGQGLQFLFEYFSETQRNKGNFPGRFSGRQFSNSRSEMNVSTLELGDSALYLCASYTGTSRDNEQFFGPGTRLTVL.

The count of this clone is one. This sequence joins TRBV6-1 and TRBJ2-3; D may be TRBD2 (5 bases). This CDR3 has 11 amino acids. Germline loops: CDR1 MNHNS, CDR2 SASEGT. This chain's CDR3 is CAHGITDTQYF. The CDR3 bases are TGTGCTCACGGGATCACAGATACGCAGTATTTT.

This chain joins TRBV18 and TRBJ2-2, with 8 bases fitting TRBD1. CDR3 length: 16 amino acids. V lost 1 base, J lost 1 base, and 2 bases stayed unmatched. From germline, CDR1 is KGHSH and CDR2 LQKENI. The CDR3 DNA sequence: TGTGCCAGCTCACCACGGACAGGGATGAACACCGGGGAGCTGTTTTTT. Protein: CASSPRTGMNTGELFF.

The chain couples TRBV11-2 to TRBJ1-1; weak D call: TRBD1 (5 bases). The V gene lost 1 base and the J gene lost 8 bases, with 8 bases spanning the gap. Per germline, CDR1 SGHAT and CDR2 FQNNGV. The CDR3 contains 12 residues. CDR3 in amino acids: CASSLGDREAFF. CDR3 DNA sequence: TGTGCCAGCAGCTTAGGTGACAGAGAAGCTTTCTTT.

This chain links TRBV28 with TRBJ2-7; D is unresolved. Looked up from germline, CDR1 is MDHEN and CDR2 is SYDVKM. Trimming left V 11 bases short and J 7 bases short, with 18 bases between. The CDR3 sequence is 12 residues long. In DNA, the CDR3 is TGTGCCGCCAGGTGGGCCGGTCGGGAGCAGTACTTC. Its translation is CAARWAGREQYF.

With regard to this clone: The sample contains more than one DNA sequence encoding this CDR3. The CDR3 here is CASSLGGRAEDTQYF. The CDR3, as DNA: TGCGCCAGCAGCTTGGGTGGGAGGGCTGAAGATACGCAGTATTTT. The chain couples TRBV5-1 to TRBJ2-3, with TRBD2 matching over 7 bases. J gave up 5 bases and V 0 bases, and 6 bases lay outside the gene matches. The CDR3 is made up of 15 amino acids. Germline assignment: CDR1 SGHRS and CDR2 YFSETQ.

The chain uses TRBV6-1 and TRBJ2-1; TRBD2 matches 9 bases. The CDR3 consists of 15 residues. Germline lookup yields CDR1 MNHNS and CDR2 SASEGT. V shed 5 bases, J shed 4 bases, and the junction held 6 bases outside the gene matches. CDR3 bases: TGTGCCAGCAGTCAGTCTAGCGGGGCTTACAATGAGCAGTTCTTC. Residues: CASSQSSGAYNEQFF.

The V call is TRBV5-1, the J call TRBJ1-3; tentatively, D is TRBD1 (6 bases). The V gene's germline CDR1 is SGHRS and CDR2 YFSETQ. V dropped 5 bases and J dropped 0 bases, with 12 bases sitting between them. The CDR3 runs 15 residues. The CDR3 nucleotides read TGCGCCAGCAGACCGACAGGCGCCTCTGGAAACACCATATATTTT. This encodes CASRPTGASGNTIYF.

The CDR3 DNA reads TGTGCCAGCAGTAAGATCGCGGGGTTGGGCGAAAAACTGTTTTTT. It yields the protein CASSKIAGLGEKLFF. The chain joins TRBV2 to TRBJ1-4; D is unresolved. The CDR3 length is 15 residues. Trimming cost V 5 bases and J 8 bases, with 18 bases left between them. CDR1 and CDR2 (germline): SNHLY, FYNNEI.

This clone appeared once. DNA for the CDR3: TGCAGCGGAGGGCAATTAAACAGGGGTACTGAAGCTTTCTTT. Protein product: CSGGQLNRGTEAFF. The chain couples TRBV29-1 to TRBJ1-1; 7 bases align to TRBD1. The CDR3 loop spans 14 amino acids. V lost 7 bases to trimming and J lost 5 bases; unmatched junction nucleotides: 13. CDR1 is SQVTM, CDR2 ANQGSEA, per germline.

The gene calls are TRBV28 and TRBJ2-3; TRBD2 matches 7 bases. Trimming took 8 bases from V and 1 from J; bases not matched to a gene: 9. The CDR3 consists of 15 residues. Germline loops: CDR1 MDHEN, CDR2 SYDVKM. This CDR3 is CASRRGGRGTDTQYF. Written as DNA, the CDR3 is TGTGCCAGCCGACGGGGCGGGAGAGGCACAGATACGCAGTATTTT.

The CDR3 loop is CASSRSERAGRTGELFF. CDR3 DNA sequence: TGTGCCAGCAGCCGATCAGAGCGGGCAGGGAGGACCGGGGAGCTGTTTTTT. The chain couples TRBV9 to TRBJ2-2; the D gene is possibly TRBD2 (6 bases). The germline V gene encodes CDR1 SGDLS and CDR2 YYNGEE. The V and J ends lost 4 bases and 5 bases respectively, with 21 bases between them. CDR3 length: 17 residues.

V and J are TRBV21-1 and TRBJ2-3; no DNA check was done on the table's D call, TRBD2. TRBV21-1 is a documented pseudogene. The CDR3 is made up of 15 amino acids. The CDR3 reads CASSKEQRGPDTQYF. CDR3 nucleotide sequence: TGTGCCAGCAGCAAAGAACAGCGGGGTCCCGATACGCAGTATTTT.

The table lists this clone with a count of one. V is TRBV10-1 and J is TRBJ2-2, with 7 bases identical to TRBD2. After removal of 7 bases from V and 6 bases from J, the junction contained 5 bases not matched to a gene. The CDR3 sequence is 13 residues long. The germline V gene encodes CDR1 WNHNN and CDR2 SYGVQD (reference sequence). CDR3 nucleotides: TGCGCCAGCAAGAATGGGGGGGCCGGGGAGCTGTTTTTT. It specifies CASKNGGAGELFF.

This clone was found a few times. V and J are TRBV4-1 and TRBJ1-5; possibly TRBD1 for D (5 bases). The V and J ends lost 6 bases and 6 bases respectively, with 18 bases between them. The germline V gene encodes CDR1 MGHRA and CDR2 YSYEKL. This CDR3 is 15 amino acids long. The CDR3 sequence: CASSSTDSWGQPQHF. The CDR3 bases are TGCGCCAGCAGTTCGACTGACAGTTGGGGTCAGCCCCAGCATTTT.

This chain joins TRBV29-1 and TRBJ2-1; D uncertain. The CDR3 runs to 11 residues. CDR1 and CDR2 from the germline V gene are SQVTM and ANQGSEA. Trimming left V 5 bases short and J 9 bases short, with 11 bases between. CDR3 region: CSVIKVGEQFF. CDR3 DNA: TGCAGCGTTATCAAAGTGGGTGAGCAGTTCTTC.

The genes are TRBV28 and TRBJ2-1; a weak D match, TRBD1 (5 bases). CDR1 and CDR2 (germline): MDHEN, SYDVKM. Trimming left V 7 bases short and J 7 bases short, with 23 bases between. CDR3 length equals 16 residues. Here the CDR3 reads CASTLALGRVKNEQFF. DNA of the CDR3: TGTGCCAGCACCCTTGCCCTTGGCAGGGTGAAAAATGAGCAGTTCTTC.

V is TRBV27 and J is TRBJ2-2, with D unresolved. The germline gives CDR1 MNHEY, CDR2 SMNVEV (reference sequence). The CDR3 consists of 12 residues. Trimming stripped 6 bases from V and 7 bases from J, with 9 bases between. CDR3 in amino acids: CASSRLGGELFF. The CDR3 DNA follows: TGTGCCAGCAGCCGTCTCGGCGGGGAGCTGTTTTTT.

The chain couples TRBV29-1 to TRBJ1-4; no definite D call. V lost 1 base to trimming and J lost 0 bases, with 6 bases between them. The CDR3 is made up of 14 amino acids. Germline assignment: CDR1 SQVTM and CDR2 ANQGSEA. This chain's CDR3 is CSVEAQTTNEKLFF. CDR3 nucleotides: TGCAGCGTTGAAGCCCAGACAACTAATGAAAAACTGTTTTTT.

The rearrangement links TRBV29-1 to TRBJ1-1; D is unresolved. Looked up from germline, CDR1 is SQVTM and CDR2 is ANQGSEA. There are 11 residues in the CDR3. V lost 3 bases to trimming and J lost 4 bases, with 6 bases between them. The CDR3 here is CSVDGATEAFF. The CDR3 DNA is TGCAGCGTTGATGGAGCCACTGAAGCTTTCTTT.

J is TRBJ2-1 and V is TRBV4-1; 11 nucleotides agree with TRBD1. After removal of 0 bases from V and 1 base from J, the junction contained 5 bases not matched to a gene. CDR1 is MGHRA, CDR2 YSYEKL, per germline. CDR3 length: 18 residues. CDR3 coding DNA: TGCGCCAGCAGCCAAGACGGGACAGGGGGTAGGTCCTACAATGAGCAGTTCTTC. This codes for CASSQDGTGGRSYNEQFF.

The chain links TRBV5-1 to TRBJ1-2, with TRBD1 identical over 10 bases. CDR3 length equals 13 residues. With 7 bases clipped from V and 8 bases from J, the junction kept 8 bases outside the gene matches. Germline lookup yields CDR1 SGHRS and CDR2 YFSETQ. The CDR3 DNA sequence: TGCGCCAGCCGTAAGACAGGGGGCGAAGGCTACACCTTC. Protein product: CASRKTGGEGYTF.

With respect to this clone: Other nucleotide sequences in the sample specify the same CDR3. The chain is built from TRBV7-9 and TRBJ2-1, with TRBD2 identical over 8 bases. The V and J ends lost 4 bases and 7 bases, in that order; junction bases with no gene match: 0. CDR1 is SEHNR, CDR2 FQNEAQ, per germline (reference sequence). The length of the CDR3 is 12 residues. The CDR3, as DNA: TGTGCCAGCAGCTCGGGGGGGAATGAGCAGTTCTTC. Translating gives CASSSGGNEQFF.